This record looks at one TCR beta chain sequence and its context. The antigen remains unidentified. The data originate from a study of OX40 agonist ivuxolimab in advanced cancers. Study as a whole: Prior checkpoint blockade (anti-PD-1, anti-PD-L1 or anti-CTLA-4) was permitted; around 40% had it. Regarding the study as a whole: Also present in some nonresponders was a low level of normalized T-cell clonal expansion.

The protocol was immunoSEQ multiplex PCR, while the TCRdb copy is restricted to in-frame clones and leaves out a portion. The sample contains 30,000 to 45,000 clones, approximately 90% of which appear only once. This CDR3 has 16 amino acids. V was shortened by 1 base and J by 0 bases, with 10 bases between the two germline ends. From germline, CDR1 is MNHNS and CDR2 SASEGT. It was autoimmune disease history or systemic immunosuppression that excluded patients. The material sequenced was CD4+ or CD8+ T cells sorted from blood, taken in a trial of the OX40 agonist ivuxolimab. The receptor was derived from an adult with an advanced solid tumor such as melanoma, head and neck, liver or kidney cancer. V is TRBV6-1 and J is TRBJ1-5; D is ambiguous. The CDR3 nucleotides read TGTGCCAGCAGTGAAGAGGTTGGGTATAGCAATCAGCCCCAGCATTTT. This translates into CASSEEVGYSNQPQHF.